Presented here are 18 T cell receptor beta chains from one specimen sequenced in a study of cytomegalovirus exposure and HLA in healthy donors (dated by TCRdb to 2015 to 2018). The library was obtained by the immunoSEQ multiplex PCR assay. For the multiplex PCR, a mixture combining 60 forward primers for TCR Vbeta segments and 13 reverse primers for TCR Jbeta segments was used. TCRdb holds this immuneACCESS table with in-frame rearrangements only. Some clones are missing; in checked studies, unresolved V genes explain under half, and the rest has no known cause. The sample includes 170,000 or so clones, with roughly 79% observed a single time. The top ten hold about 2.9% of the sample. Sequenced material: PBMCs. Receptors originate from a woman aged 45-65 years in good health and CMV-seropositive.

This clone has just one count. The chain combines TRBV29-1 with TRBJ1-5; 8 bases are shared with TRBD1. Germline trimming cut 4 bases from V and 4 bases from J; bases unmatched to any gene: 0. Germline assignment: CDR1 SQVTM and CDR2 ANQGSEA. The CDR3 covers 12 residues. CDR3 sequence (DNA): TGCAGCGTTGGGACAGGGAATCAGCCCCAGCATTTT. Residues: CSVGTGNQPQHF.

The J gene is TRBJ1-1, the V gene TRBV19, with a possible D match to TRBD1 (5 bases). The CDR3 covers 14 residues. Trimming removed 4 bases at V and 4 bases at J, with 13 bases between. CDR1 LNHDA and CDR2 SQIVND come from the germline V gene (reference sequence). The CDR3 here is CASSTGRWATEAFF. The CDR3 region has the DNA TGTGCCAGTAGTACAGGGAGGTGGGCCACTGAAGCTTTCTTT. The full variable domain, completed using reference TRBV19 and TRBJ1-1, is DGGITQSPKYLFRKEGQNVTLSCEQNLNHDAMYWYRQDPGQGLRLIYYSQIVNDFQKGDIAEGYSVSREKKESFPLTVTSAQKNPTAFYLCASSTGRWATEAFFGQGTRLTVV.

Written as DNA, the CDR3 is TGTGCCAGCAGCTCTGGCTCATCGTCCTCCTACGAGCAGTACTTC. Translation: CASSSGSSSSYEQYF. This rearrangement joins TRBV7-2 to TRBJ2-7; no clear D. The CDR3 is 15 residues long. CDR1 is SGHTA and CDR2 is FQGNSA in the germline V gene. The germline V and J ends were trimmed by 4 bases and 0 bases, with 13 bases remaining between them.

The chain joins TRBV30 to TRBJ1-1, with TRBD1 as a possible D gene (6 bases). This CDR3 comprises 16 residues. V dropped 5 bases and J dropped 2 bases, with 21 bases sitting between them. CDR1 is GTSNPN and CDR2 is SVGIG in the germline V gene (reference sequence). CDR3 DNA sequence: TGTGCCTGGGTGGGGGAGGGGGTTAATTCAAACACTGAAGCTTTCTTT. Its translation: CAWVGEGVNSNTEAFF.

A remark on this clone: Other DNA variants within this sample encode the same CDR3. The chain uses TRBV7-9 and TRBJ1-1; the match to TRBD1 covers 8 bases. The CDR3 sequence is 15 residues long. The junction had 7 bases not matched to a gene; V was cut back by 2 bases and J by 5 bases. Germline CDR1 SEHNR, CDR2 FQNEAQ (reference sequence). This CDR3 reads CASSLSGTGGTEAFF. CDR3 coding DNA: TGTGCCAGCAGCTTATCCGGGACAGGCGGGACTGAAGCTTTCTTT.

The chain recombines TRBV6-6 with TRBJ2-2; 10 bases agree with TRBD1. CDR3 length: 16 amino acids. Germline CDR1 and CDR2: MNHNY and SVGAGI (reference sequence). Unmatched junction bases numbered 8, after V lost 5 bases and J lost 5 bases. CDR3 sequence reads: CASSPRDRGGTGELFF. CDR3 nucleotide sequence: TGTGCCAGCAGTCCCCGGGACAGGGGTGGGACCGGGGAGCTGTTTTTT.

The V gene is TRBV5-4, the J gene TRBJ2-3, with 8 bases fitting TRBD2. Germline CDR1 and CDR2: SGHNT and YYREEE (reference sequence). Trimming at V came to 5 bases and at J to 2 bases, leaving 10 bases not matched to a gene. The length of the CDR3 is 16 residues. This CDR3 is CASRSGLGTTTDTQYF. The CDR3 nucleotides are TGTGCCAGCAGGTCGGGACTAGGGACGACCACAGATACGCAGTATTTT.

This chain joins TRBV19 and TRBJ2-1; tentative D call: TRBD2 (5 bases). The CDR3 has 15 residues. The ends were cut back, 3 bases at V and 1 base at J, with 10 bases in the middle. The germline V gene has CDR1 LNHDA and CDR2 SQIVND (reference sequence). CDR3 coding DNA: TGTGCCAGTAGTATTTGGCGGGCGTCCTACAATGAGCAGTTCTTC. It codes for CASSIWRASYNEQFF.

This rearrangement joins TRBV4-3 to TRBJ1-6, with 11 bases fitting TRBD1. CDR1 and CDR2 (germline): LGHNA, YSLEER. This CDR3 comprises 15 residues. V was pared by 4 bases and J by 8 bases, with 4 bases of the junction left unmatched. The CDR3 sequence is CASSLTGQGDSPLHF. In DNA, the CDR3 is TGCGCCAGCAGCCTCACGGGACAGGGGGATTCACCCCTCCACTTT.

The chain has TRBV7-9 and TRBJ2-7; D may be TRBD1 (5 bases). This CDR3 has 11 residues. V lost 7 bases and J lost 3, with 7 bases in between. From germline, CDR1 is SEHNR and CDR2 FQNEAQ (reference sequence). As DNA, the CDR3 is TGTGCCAGCACCGACAGCTACGAGCAGTACTTC. Amino acids: CASTDSYEQYF.

This sequence joins TRBV29-1 and TRBJ1-1; 9 nucleotides align to TRBD1. The junction had 6 bases not matched to a gene; V was cut back by 7 bases and J by 0 bases. This CDR3 has 14 residues. The V gene's germline CDR1 is SQVTM and CDR2 ANQGSEA. The DNA for the CDR3 is TGCAGCGGGGGACAGGGTTGGATGAACACTGAAGCTTTCTTT. Its translation: CSGGQGWMNTEAFF.

This clone turned up a few times. This chain uses TRBV6-5 with TRBJ2-3, with a possible D match to TRBD2 (7 bases). CDR3 size: 12 residues. The V gene's germline CDR1 is MNHEY and CDR2 SVGAGI. Trimming removed 5 bases at V and 10 bases at J, with 13 bases between. The CDR3, as DNA: TGTGCCAGCAGTAGAGGGGGGGATGCGCAGTATTTT. Its protein is CASSRGGDAQYF.

The chain links TRBV9 to TRBJ2-2, with 10 bases aligning to TRBD1. The CDR3 runs 14 residues. The germline CDR1 and CDR2 sequences are SGDLS and YYNGEE. The junction had 4 bases not matched to a gene; V was cut back by 4 bases and J by 7 bases. CDR3 bases: TGTGCCAGCAGCCCGGGACAGGGGAACGGGGAGCTGTTTTTT. This gives the protein CASSPGQGNGELFF.

The V and J genes are TRBV27 and TRBJ2-3; 7 bases align to TRBD1. The J segment lost 1 base and the V segment lost 6 bases, leaving 19 bases of the junction unmatched. Germline CDR1 and CDR2: MNHEY and SMNVEV (reference sequence). The CDR3 sequence is 19 residues long. CDR3 coding DNA: TGTGCCAGCAGAACTTCTGGACAGGCCAGTTTCTATGGCACAGATACGCAGTATTTT. Protein product: CASRTSGQASFYGTDTQYF.

This chain connects TRBV15 to TRBJ2-7, with TRBD2 as a possible D gene (5 bases). Trimming shortened V by 1 base and J by 0 bases, and 7 bases separated the two germline ends. Germline assignment: CDR1 LNHNV and CDR2 YYDKDF (reference sequence). The CDR3 runs to 14 residues. The CDR3 is CATSRGGSSYEQYF. The CDR3 nucleotides are TGTGCCACCAGCAGAGGAGGGTCCTCCTACGAGCAGTACTTC.

The J gene is TRBJ1-3, the V gene TRBV4-1; TRBD1 agrees at 7 bases. There are 15 residues in the CDR3. Germline V gene lookup returns CDR1 MGHRA and CDR2 YSYEKL. With 4 bases clipped from V and 2 bases from J, the junction kept 5 bases outside the gene matches. The CDR3 nucleotides are TGCGCCAGCAGCCCCCGGACAGGCGCTGGAAACACCATATATTTT. Translation: CASSPRTGAGNTIYF.

The chain employs TRBV28 and TRBJ1-5; TRBD1 aligns across 7 bases. Germline trimming cut 4 bases from V and 5 bases from J; bases unmatched to any gene: 8. CDR3 length equals 15 residues. Germline values: CDR1 MDHEN, CDR2 SYDVKM. As DNA, the CDR3 is TGTGCCAGCAGTTCCCCGACAGGGCTCGATCAGCCCCAGCATTTT. This gives the protein CASSSPTGLDQPQHF.

V is TRBV28 and J is TRBJ2-5; tentatively, D is TRBD1 (6 bases). This CDR3 is built from 16 residues. Germline V gene sequence: CDR1 MDHEN, CDR2 SYDVKM. V was clipped by 1 base and J by 2 bases, with 14 bases between them. CDR3 region: CASSLSVGQGQETQYF. The CDR3 nucleotides are TGTGCCAGCAGTTTATCTGTCGGGCAGGGGCAAGAGACCCAGTACTTC.